A selection of T cell receptor beta chains follows, all from one sample in a study of neurological immune-mediated disorders. In TCRdb, the 5' RACE reads were re-called with MiXCR into one record per CDR3 protein. The data show about 59,000 distinct CDR3 sequences, with approximately 25% seen just once and roughly 4.5% held by the top ten. The sequenced sample was PBMCs. The receptors come from a man aged 55 to 70 with HTLV-1-associated myelopathy (HAM/TSP). Both conserved end residues are part of each CDR3. A D gene is named only where the DNA matches it firmly.

TRBD1 TRBV5-5 CASSLAPTRTGLAKNIQYF
TRBD2 TRBV7-2 CASSSPTSGRKDYNEQFF
TRBD1 TRBV5-5 CASSLQGSNQPQHF
- TRBV28 CASSRSGLGPVYGYTF
- TRBV20-1 CSARDPASSYNSPLHF
TRBD1 TRBV20-1 CSARDAQGAYQPQHF
- TRBV15 CATSRARGGELAKNIQYF
TRBD1 TRBV2 CASSTTGGSYEQYF
- TRBV11-2 CASSLAGVGYNEQFF
TRBD2 TRBV27 CASSPRTSGSDIQYF
TRBD2 TRBV4-2 CASSPQAGGVIDEQYF
- TRBV27 CASKPLSSYEQYF
TRBD2 TRBV20-1 CSASALADSTDTQYF
TRBD2 TRBV20-1 CSATRLGGAGTGELFF
TRBD2 TRBV5-6 CASSGGLAALYQYF
- TRBV2 CASSANSYEQYF
- TRBV9 CASSVVRVGVSFLYYNEQFF
- TRBV20-1 CSARVFQETQYF
- TRBV12-3/TRBV12-4 CASSFAATNTEAFF
- TRBV10-3 CAISEDSNEQYF
TRBD2 TRBV10-3 CAISELAGPYEQYF
- TRBV7-6 CASSSPRRGGELFF